Given below is one TCR beta chain in context. The antigen this receptor binds is unknown. Within one base of it there is no much larger clone, and no base qualities were kept. These data come from a study of Ad26.COV2.S vaccination and SARS-CoV-2 variants (dated by TCRdb to the early 2020s). Broadly, across the study: Vaccine-arm donors were drawn from COV1001, a multicentre, randomized, double-blind, placebo-controlled phase I-IIa trial of Ad26.COV2.S in healthy adults. Trial participants were randomized into five groups of five, in which low-dose or high-dose Ad26.COV2.S was given once or twice, or placebo was given on both occasions. Blinding of investigators to trial group allocation was maintained during experiments and outcome assessment. Ad26.COV2.S was administered intramuscularly at a dose of 5x10^10 or 1x10^11 viral particles, either as one shot or as two shots given 56 days apart. A total of 32 samples were included in the TCR-sequenced set, comprising roughly 19 Ad26.COV2.S vaccine recipients, 5 placebo recipients and 8 SARS-CoV-2 convalescent individuals. TCRbeta repertoire sequencing served as the tool for gauging how specific and how broad the SARS-CoV-2-reactive T cell receptors were following Ad26.COV2.S vaccination.

At the junction V is shortened by 5 bases and J by 9 bases; bases outside the gene matches: 10. The CDR3 starts with the cysteine, ends with the phenylalanine, and has 13 residues. The kept DNA is CDR3 alone, 39 bases in frame from the first base. Sequences GTSNPN (CDR1) and SVGIG (CDR2) are obtained from the germline V gene (reference sequence). The immunoSEQ Assay was the method used to sequence TCRbeta CDR3 regions. After extraction, genomic DNA underwent amplification by bias-controlled multiplex PCR, followed by high-throughput sequencing. The paper's processing steps were these. To quantify the absolute abundance of every unique TCRbeta CDR3 region, sequences were collapsed and filtered. Usable DNA was measured by amplifying reference genes present in all nucleated cells, and TCRbeta template counts were normalized to that usable DNA to estimate T cell fraction. Repertoire TCRs were annotated as SARS-CoV-2-specific by exact matching of V gene, CDR3 amino acid sequence and J gene to a known reactive TCR set. MIRA supplied the reference SARS-CoV-2 TCR set, which was filtered for enrichment in COVID-19-positive ImmuneCODE repertoires so that public or cross-reactive TCRs were removed. Using the MIRA antigens, annotated TCRs were further analysed by specific ORF or by position within an ORF. Breadth was defined as annotated unique rearrangements over total unique productive rearrangements; depth was the summed frequency of those rearrangements. TCR breadth was compared between groups using two-sided Wilcoxon rank-sum tests. Imported from immuneACCESS, the table was reduced by TCRdb to in-frame sequences with V and J called. These copies leave out some clones; in studies compared against another copy, an unresolved V gene accounts for under half, and the cause of the remainder is not known. V and J calls and clone size follow that table, whereas D and trimming were derived from the DNA. This sample lists some 480,000 clones; around 90% were detected once. The ten most abundant clones make up more than 10% of the sample.

Results and caveats for the whole study, not just this receptor: Substantial breadth of spike-specific CD8+ and CD4+ T cell responses was reported after vaccination. The study was not powered for comparison of responses between vaccine doses or regimens. Vaccine and placebo recipients had similar non-spike TCR breadth, a finding consistent with the vaccine containing only spike. Spike-specific TCR breadth was higher in Ad26.COV2.S recipients than in placebo recipients (P = 0.0014). The authors noted that the TCR breadth and depth analyses may have underestimated total T cell responses.

The meaning of the sample's treatment or condition label: around 19 received Ad26.COV2.S at low or high dose, single or two shots; 5 received placebo; per-sample allocation not given. For vaccine and placebo recipients, repertoires were sequenced using samples collected on day 63 after the first injection. In Cohort 1b, roughly 26 adults aged 18-55 years were enrolled at a single site in Boston, USA, between 29 July and 7 August 2020. As a vaccine, Ad26.COV2.S was a replication-incompetent adenovirus type 26 vector that expressed a prefusion-stabilized SARS-CoV-2 spike protein derived from the original Wuhan strain.

The rearrangement joined TRBV30 to TRBJ2-5, and 9 junction bases match TRBD1. The sequence was obtained from a person between 18 and 60 years old who received the Ad26.COV2.S COVID-19 vaccine or a placebo. Source: peripheral blood, taken in a trial of Ad26.COV2.S vaccine versus placebo. The CDR3 corresponds to CAWQLDRQGAQYF. In nucleotide form, the sequence is TGTGCCTGGCAATTGGACCGACAGGGGGCCCAGTACTTC.